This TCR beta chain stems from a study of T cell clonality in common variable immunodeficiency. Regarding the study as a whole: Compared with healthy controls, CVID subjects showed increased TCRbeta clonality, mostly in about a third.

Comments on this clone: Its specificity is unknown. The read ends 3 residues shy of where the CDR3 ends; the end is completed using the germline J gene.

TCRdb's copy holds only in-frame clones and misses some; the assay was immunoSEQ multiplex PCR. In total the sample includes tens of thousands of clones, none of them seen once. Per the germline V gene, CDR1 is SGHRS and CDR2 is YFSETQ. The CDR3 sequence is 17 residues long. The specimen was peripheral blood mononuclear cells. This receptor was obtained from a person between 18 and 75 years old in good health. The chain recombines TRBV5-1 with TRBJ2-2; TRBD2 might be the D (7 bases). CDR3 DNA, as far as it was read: TGCGCCAGCAGCCGGATACAAGGGGGGGCGAATAATGAAAAG. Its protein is CASSRIQGGANNEK. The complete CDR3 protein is CASSRIQGGANNEKLFF.